This entry lists 19 T cell receptor beta chains sequenced from one sample in a study of human T cells and chemical hapten exposure. Time point denoted: patch test 2, 6 weeks after DPC sensitization. The treatment denotes: therapeutic diphenylcyclopropenone sensitization with weekly scalp DPC. TCRdb redid the calling of the RACE reads with MiXCR, one entry per CDR3 protein. This table holds fewer than 100,000 distinct CDR3 sequences, approximately 8.6% found once. The sample in question was whole blood, obtained in connection with sensitization to the hapten diphenylcyclopropenone (DPC). These receptors all come from a middle-aged woman with alopecia areata. Some clones in this sample may be carry-over from other donors' samples.

This clonotype was seen at least ten times. The chain carries TRBV7-9 and TRBJ2-1; D gene uncertain. CDR1 and CDR2 (germline): SEHNR, FQNEAQ (reference sequence). CDR3 length: 15 residues. Between the trimmed V and J ends, which lost 2 bases and 8 bases, there was a span of 16 bases. The CDR3 here is CASSLRSALADEQFF. In DNA form, the CDR3 reads TGTGCCAGCAGCTTAAGGTCGGCCTTAGCTGATGAGCAGTTCTTC.

This clonotype was seen only a few times. This chain uses TRBV7-2 with TRBJ1-3; no clear D gene. The CDR3 sequence is 13 residues long. The germline CDR1 and CDR2 sequences are SGHTA and FQGNSA. The ends were cut back, 2 bases at V and 4 bases at J, with 6 bases in the middle. The CDR3 sequence: CASSLYPGNTIYF. CDR3 DNA: TGTGCCAGCAGCTTATACCCCGGAAACACCATATATTTT.

Only a few counts were recorded for this clonotype. V is TRBV28 and J is TRBJ1-1, with unresolved D. The CDR3 covers 16 residues. In germline, CDR1 is MDHEN, CDR2 SYDVKM. Trimming stripped 6 bases from V and 1 base from J, with 18 bases between. The CDR3 coding sequence is TGTGCCAGCAGGACCGGACGGCCAGTTACGAACACTGAAGCTTTCTTT. This codes for CASRTGRPVTNTEAFF.

V is TRBV29-1 and J is TRBJ2-5; D tentatively reads TRBD1 or TRBD2 (5 bases each). This CDR3 contains 14 residues. The V and J ends lost 1 base and 5 bases respectively, with 14 bases between them. Germline CDR1 reads SQVTM; CDR2 reads ANQGSEA. The CDR3 here is CSVEVGTFAETQYF. CDR3 coding DNA: TGCAGCGTTGAAGTGGGGACCTTCGCGGAGACCCAGTACTTC.

This clonotype was seen ten or more times. The chain carries TRBV2 and TRBJ2-5, with a weak D call TRBD1 (6 bases). Germline CDR1 is SNHLY and CDR2 is FYNNEI. This CDR3 has 13 residues. V was cut by 6 bases and J by 9 bases, with 17 bases left in between. The CDR3 loop is CASRERTVRPQYF. The CDR3 DNA reads TGTGCCAGCAGAGAAAGGACAGTGCGGCCCCAGTACTTC.

For this clonotype: This may be a read error, as it is one base from a much larger clone. The gene calls are TRBV2 and TRBJ2-2; possible D gene TRBD2, 5 bases. Germline CDR1 is SNHLY and CDR2 is FYNNEI. CDR3 length: 15 residues. In DNA form, the CDR3 reads TGTGCCAACAGTGGGCGGGCCTTCCCTCCCGGGGAGCTGTTTTTT. It yields the protein CANSGRAFPPGELFF.

This clonotype came up many times. This chain links TRBV5-4 with TRBJ2-7; 9 bases are a match to TRBD2. The V gene end was trimmed by 3 bases and the J gene end by 7 bases; junction bases not matched to a gene: 5. The CDR3 extends over 13 amino acids. From germline, CDR1 is SGHNT and CDR2 YYREEE (reference sequence). Here the CDR3 reads CASSSGLAKEQYF. CDR3 nucleotide sequence: TGTGCCAGCAGCTCAGGACTAGCGAAGGAGCAGTACTTC. Supplemented by reference TRBV5-4 and TRBJ2-7, the full variable domain reads ETGVTQSPTHLIKTRGQQVTLRCSSQSGHNTVSWYQQALGQGPQFIFQYYREEENGRGNFPPRFSGLQFPNYSSELNVNALELDDSALYLCASSSGLAKEQYFGPGTRLTVT.

The J gene is TRBJ2-2, the V gene TRBV4-2; 10 bases match TRBD2. The germline gives CDR1 LGHNA, CDR2 YNFKEQ. The CDR3 contains 17 residues. Unmatched junction bases numbered 7, after V lost 3 bases and J lost 3 bases. The CDR3 bases are TGTGCCAGCAGCCACCCTACTAGCGGGATGGACACCGGGGAGCTGTTTTTT. It encodes CASSHPTSGMDTGELFF.

This clonotype showed up many times. V gene TRBV9 combines with J gene TRBJ2-3, with 8 bases lining up with TRBD1. The V segment lost 1 base and the J segment 0 bases; nucleotides outside the gene matches: 28. Germline-derived CDR1 and CDR2 are SGDLS and YYNGEE. The CDR3 extends over 24 amino acids. CDR3 amino acids: CASSVSTPAPGQALYGRSTDTQYF. CDR3 bases: TGTGCCAGCAGCGTATCCACCCCAGCCCCGGGACAGGCATTGTACGGGCGAAGCACAGATACGCAGTATTTT.

This clonotype was counted at least ten times. The chain is built from TRBV28 and TRBJ1-5; D not resolved. CDR1 MDHEN and CDR2 SYDVKM come from the germline V gene. V shed 4 bases and J shed 1 base, with 14 bases lying between them. The CDR3 loop spans 16 amino acids. CDR3 in DNA: TGTGCCAGCAGTTCCGGGCTCTCCGGGAGCAATCAGCCCCAGCATTTT. Its translation: CASSSGLSGSNQPQHF.

This clonotype was seen at least ten times. The chain uses TRBV2 and TRBJ2-6; a weak D match, TRBD2 (5 bases). V was clipped by 11 bases and J by 0 bases, with 11 bases between them. The CDR3 contains 14 residues. Per the germline V gene, CDR1 is SNHLY and CDR2 is FYNNEI. The CDR3 region has the DNA TGTGCCGGACGGGGAGTCTCTGGGGCCAACGTCCTGACTTTC. It translates to CAGRGVSGANVLTF.

Ten or more counts support this clonotype. The genes are TRBV28 and TRBJ2-1; 11 bases are a match to TRBD1. Germline V CDR1 and CDR2: MDHEN, SYDVKM. The V segment lost 2 bases and the J segment 8 bases; nucleotides outside the gene matches: 17. The CDR3 has 19 residues. CDR3 nucleotide sequence: TGTGCCAGCAGTTTAGGTGGGACAGGGGGTTGGACTCCGTTTGATGAGCAGTTCTTC. Translation gives CASSLGGTGGWTPFDEQFF.

This clonotype was detected many times. This sequence joins TRBV5-5 and TRBJ2-3, with a possible D match to TRBD2 (5 bases). The CDR3 consists of 15 residues. V gave up 4 bases and J gave up 1 base, with 13 bases separating them. Germline CDR1 SGHKS, CDR2 YYEKEE (reference sequence). Written as DNA, the CDR3 is TGTGCCAGCAGCCCGTGGCTGGGAGGCACAGATACGCAGTATTTT. Amino acid sequence: CASSPWLGGTDTQYF.

This clonotype was seen a few times. The chain links TRBV18 to TRBJ1-3; D is uncertain. The CDR3 totals 13 residues. Trimming removed 2 bases at V and 6 bases at J, with 8 bases between. The V gene's germline CDR1 is KGHSH and CDR2 LQKENI. The CDR3, as DNA: TGTGCCAGCTCACCAATAACCGAAAACACCATATATTTT. Translation: CASSPITENTIYF.

This clonotype has more than one count but fewer than ten. This chain links TRBV20-1 with TRBJ2-1; D may be TRBD2 (5 bases). The CDR3 extends over 13 amino acids. Germline assignment: CDR1 DFQATT and CDR2 SNEGSKA (reference sequence). Trimming took 3 bases from V and 6 from J, leaving 12 bases between them. CDR3 sequence (DNA): TGCAGTGCTAGCGGAATCACTAGCAATGAGCAGTTCTTC. This gives the protein CSASGITSNEQFF.

This clonotype was seen repeatedly, ten times or more. The chain employs TRBV11-2 and TRBJ2-3; perhaps TRBD2 as D (5 bases). This CDR3 has 17 residues. Germline V CDR1 and CDR2: SGHAT, FQNNGV. Deletions cut 4 bases from V and 6 bases from J, with 23 bases between. CDR3 in amino acids: CASSSPGWVAGEDTQYF. In DNA, the CDR3 is TGTGCCAGCAGCTCCCCCGGGTGGGTAGCTGGGGAGGATACGCAGTATTTT.

This clonotype was detected a few times. The chain uses TRBV5-1 and TRBJ1-6; D not resolved. Germline V lookup: CDR1 SGHRS, CDR2 YFSETQ. The ends were cut back, 1 base at V and 6 bases at J, with 11 bases in the middle. The CDR3 is 15 amino acids. This chain's CDR3 is CASSLWGSSNSPLHF. The CDR3 DNA reads as TGCGCCAGCAGCTTGTGGGGAAGCAGTAATTCACCCCTCCACTTT.

Comment on this clonotype: The junction departs from the called germline gene at one end, perhaps through a read error. This sequence joins TRBV28 and TRBJ2-5; D is possibly TRBD2 (5 bases). The CDR3 spans 11 residues. Germline lookup yields CDR1 MDHEN and CDR2 SYDVKM. The CDR3 region has the DNA TGTGCCAGCAGCGCGAGGGAGCAAAGGAGCTTC. Its translation is CASSAREQRSF. Full variable domain (outside the CDR3, taken from reference TRBV28 and TRBJ2-5): DVKVTQSSRYLVKRTGEKVFLECVQDMDHENMFWYRQDPGLGLRLIYFSYDVKMKEKGDIPEGYSVSREKKERFSLILESASTNQTSMYLCASSAREQRSFGPGTRLLVL.

This clonotype showed up many times. This chain uses TRBV10-3 with TRBJ2-3; 7 bases are shared with TRBD2. Germline V lookup: CDR1 ENHRY, CDR2 SYGVKD. With 5 bases clipped from V and 1 base from J, the junction kept 3 bases outside the gene matches. The CDR3 has 14 residues. This CDR3 is CAISRSGGTDTQYF. CDR3 bases: TGTGCCATCAGTCGGAGCGGGGGCACAGATACGCAGTATTTT.